The 14 T cell receptor beta chains below were found in one sample sequenced in a study of blood T cell repertoires in COVID-19. This table comes from immunoSEQ multiplex PCR, and its TCRdb copy is limited to in-frame clones, with some not included. The table has roughly 200,000 clones, approximately 75% seen once. Material: PBMCs or T cells enriched from blood (not recorded which). Every receptor here comes from a man aged 40-50 years who had recovered from COVID-19.

This chain uses TRBV30 with TRBJ1-2; the match to TRBD1 covers 7 bases. Germline V lookup: CDR1 GTSNPN, CDR2 SVGIG (reference sequence). V trimming: 3 bases; J trimming: 7 bases; junction bases outside the gene matches: 8. The CDR3 is 13 amino acids. DNA of the CDR3: TGTGCCTGGAGCTACAGGGGTATAGGTGGCTACACCTTC. It translates to CAWSYRGIGGYTF.

The chain joins TRBV7-9 to TRBJ1-2; a weak D match, TRBD1 (6 bases). Looked up from germline, CDR1 is SEHNR and CDR2 is FQNEAQ (reference sequence). This CDR3 contains 16 residues. Trimming removed 0 bases from V and 6 bases from J, with 17 bases in between. This chain's CDR3 is CASSLARTARGDGYTF. The DNA of the CDR3 is TGTGCCAGCAGCTTAGCCAGGACAGCCCGAGGAGATGGCTACACCTTC. Full variable domain (rest looked up from reference TRBV7-9 and TRBJ1-2): DTGVSQNPRHKITKRGQNVTFRCDPISEHNRLYWYRQTLGQGPEFLTYFQNEAQLEKSRLLSDRFSAERPKGSFSTLEIQRTEQGDSAMYLCASSLARTARGDGYTFGSGTRLTVV.

This clone has just a few counts. The V gene is TRBV6-5, the J gene TRBJ2-7, with D tentatively TRBD2 (5 bases). Germline loops: CDR1 MNHEY, CDR2 SVGAGI. The CDR3 covers 11 residues. V was clipped by 6 bases and J by 6 bases, with 9 bases between them. The CDR3, as DNA: TGTGCCAGCAGATATCGGGGCGAGCAGTACTTC. Its protein product is CASRYRGEQYF.

The V call is TRBV12-5, the J call TRBJ1-5; no clear D gene. V was trimmed by 1 base and J by 11 bases, leaving 15 bases between them. CDR3 length equals 14 residues. Germline CDR1 and CDR2: LGHNT and FRNRAP. CDR3 nucleotide sequence: TGTGCTAGTGGTTTGGGGTCGGCCGCCGGGGCCCAGCATTTT. It specifies CASGLGSAAGAQHF.

The chain joins TRBV7-9 to TRBJ2-3, with 9 bases that match TRBD1. Germline V gives CDR1 SEHNR, CDR2 FQNEAQ (reference sequence). This CDR3 is 12 amino acids long. The V gene end was trimmed by 6 bases and the J gene end by 14 bases; junction bases not matched to a gene: 9. The chain's CDR3 is CASRTGGDWTYF. The CDR3 DNA sequence: TGTGCCAGCAGGACAGGGGGGGATTGGACGTATTTT.

The rearrangement links TRBV5-1 to TRBJ2-1, with D tentatively TRBD2 (5 bases). The germline gives CDR1 SGHRS, CDR2 YFSETQ. The CDR3 is 14 amino acids. V lost 4 bases and J 14 bases, leaving 22 bases between the germline ends. As DNA, the CDR3 is TGCGCCAGCAGCCCTGGAGGTGGCCGGTTCTTGAAGTTCTTC. It codes for CASSPGGGRFLKFF.

CDR3 protein: CASSFRLAGGLSYEQYF. CDR3 bases: TGTGCCAGCAGCTTCCGACTAGCGGGGGGACTATCCTACGAGCAGTACTTC. The chain carries TRBV11-2 and TRBJ2-7, with 13 positions matching TRBD2. J was trimmed by 1 base and V by 3 bases; bases with no gene match: 6. The CDR3 contains 17 residues. Looked up from germline, CDR1 is SGHAT and CDR2 is FQNNGV.

This clone has ten or more counts. The V and J genes are TRBV24-1 and TRBJ2-7, with D unresolved. V lost 3 bases, J lost 1 base, and 9 bases lay in between. The CDR3 runs 14 residues. Germline CDR1 reads KGHDR; CDR2 reads SFDVKD. CDR3 region: CATSDGQNSYEQYF. The CDR3 region has the DNA TGTGCCACCAGTGATGGGCAGAATTCCTACGAGCAGTACTTC.

J is TRBJ1-6 and V is TRBV5-1, with TRBD1 matching 9 bases. The CDR3 has 15 amino acids. Germline CDR1 is SGHRS and CDR2 is YFSETQ. V gave up 2 bases and J gave up 8 bases; unmatched junction bases: 5. The CDR3 protein is CASSFRRQGDSPLHF. CDR3 sequence (DNA): TGCGCCAGCAGCTTCCGTCGACAGGGGGATTCACCCCTCCACTTT.

This clone was observed a single time. The chain is built from TRBV18 and TRBJ1-3; D gene ambiguous. CDR1 KGHSH and CDR2 LQKENI come from the germline V gene. V was cut by 3 bases and J by 4 bases, with 19 bases left in between. CDR3 length equals 17 residues. In nucleotides, the CDR3 is TGTGCCAGCTCACCGAGGGTTACGGAAGCTCGCGGAAACACCATATATTTT. It codes for CASSPRVTEARGNTIYF.

The V call is TRBV18, the J call TRBJ1-2, with 7 positions matching TRBD1. The CDR3 has 13 amino acids. CDR1 KGHSH and CDR2 LQKENI come from the germline V gene. The junction had 7 bases not matched to a gene; V was cut back by 8 bases and J by 4 bases. The CDR3 bases are TGTGCCAGCACAGAACAGGGGACCTATGGCTACACCTTC. This sequence encodes CASTEQGTYGYTF.

The chain has TRBV5-1 and TRBJ2-3; 8 bases line up with TRBD2. Germline V gene lookup returns CDR1 SGHRS and CDR2 YFSETQ. CDR3 length: 13 amino acids. Trimming cost V 3 bases and J 8 bases; bases outside gene matches: 5. The CDR3 here is CASSYSGEGTQYF. In DNA, the CDR3 is TGCGCCAGCAGCTATAGCGGGGAAGGTACGCAGTATTTT. The full variable domain, with the rest looked up from reference TRBV5-1 and TRBJ2-3, is KAGVTQTPRYLIKTRGQQVTLSCSPISGHRSVSWYQQTPGQGLQFLFEYFSETQRNKGNFPGRFSGRQFSNSRSEMNVSTLELGDSALYLCASSYSGEGTQYFGPGTRLTVL.

The chain couples TRBV24-1 to TRBJ1-1; no firm D call. The CDR3 consists of 14 residues. V was clipped by 3 bases and J by 0 bases, with 7 bases between them. Per the germline V gene, CDR1 is KGHDR and CDR2 is SFDVKD. The CDR3 protein is CATSDGSVNTEAFF. The DNA for the CDR3 is TGTGCCACCAGTGATGGCAGTGTGAACACTGAAGCTTTCTTT.

This chain uses TRBV23-1 with TRBJ1-1; tentative D call: TRBD1 (6 bases). TRBV23-1 qualifies as an ORF whose function is uncertain. The CDR3 has 18 amino acids. V lost 0 bases, J lost 0 bases, and 17 bases lay in between. CDR3 region: CASSQSVYPGDLNTEAFF. Written as DNA, the CDR3 is TGCGCCAGCAGTCAATCGGTTTATCCAGGGGATTTGAACACTGAAGCTTTCTTT.